This T cell receptor beta chain came from a study of CD8 T cells in Susac syndrome. The CDR3 totals 12 residues. The V end was cut by 7 bases, the J end by 5 bases, with 14 bases between. Germline assignment: CDR1 DFQATT and CDR2 SNEGSKA (reference sequence). Sequencing targeted TCR beta in blood CD8+ and CD4+ T cells. Reverse transcription used about 0.45 to 1 ug RNA and random hexamers. An immunoSEQ multiplex PCR amplified TCR beta CDR3 over 54 Vbeta and 13 Jbeta. One entry per CDR3 protein, called by TCRdb with MiXCR from the immunoSEQ multiplex PCR reads. Among 330,000 or so distinct CDR3 sequences, roughly 85% were seen once, and the ten largest hold roughly 0.21%.

The chain uses TRBV20-1 and TRBJ2-5, with D possibly being TRBD1 (8 bases). The specimen was CD8+ T cells from PBMCs. The TCR comes from a human donor with multiple sclerosis. CDR3 sequence (DNA): TGCAGTGAACAGGGGGGGAGTGAGACCCAGTACTTC. The encoded protein is CSEQGGSETQYF.